These T cell receptor beta chains were read from a single sample in a study of blood T cell repertoires in COVID-19. The method was immunoSEQ multiplex PCR; TCRdb's version includes in-frame clones alone and lacks a portion of them. The table has around 360,000 clones, roughly 90% seen once. The sample taken for sequencing was PBMCs or T cells enriched from blood (not recorded which). These receptors were taken from a woman in her 30s who had recovered from COVID-19. CDR3s include the opening cysteine and the closing phenylalanine or tryptophan. D genes are given only for firm matches. Part of the rows lack a size; the others show once, few, many or a class for expanded clones.

d_call clone_size j_call v_call cdr3_nt cdr3_aa
TRBD1 - TRBJ1-2 TRBV5-6 TGTGCCAGCAGCTTAGGGACAGAGGGCTACACCTTC CASSLGTEGYTF
TRBD1 - TRBJ1-3 TRBV29-1 TGCAGCGTTGAAGCGTACAGGGGCTCCTCTGGAAACACCATATATTTT CSVEAYRGSSGNTIYF
TRBD1 - TRBJ1-6 TRBV2 TGTGCCAGCAGCGCCGACAGGGGTAATTCACCCCTCCACTTT CASSADRGNSPLHF
TRBD2 - TRBJ2-1 TRBV3-1/TRBV3-2 TGTGCCAGCAGCCAAACGGGACTAGCGGGAGGTGAGCAGTTCTTC CASSQTGLAGGEQFF
TRBD2 few TRBJ2-7 TRBV5-4 TGTGCCAGCAGCTTGGGACAGCGGGAATACGAGCAGTACTTC CASSLGQREYEQYF
- - TRBJ2-2 TRBV4-1 TGCGCCAGCAGCCAAGAAGGCCAGGTCATCACCGGGGAGCTGTTTTTT CASSQEGQVITGELFF
TRBD1 - TRBJ2-7 TRBV5-1 TGCGCCAGCAGCTCTCGGGACAGCAACTACGAGCAGTACTTC CASSSRDSNYEQYF
- - TRBJ2-7 TRBV9 TGTGCCAGCAGCGCATACCTAGGAGGTGAGCAGTACTTC CASSAYLGGEQYF
- - TRBJ1-1 TRBV5-1 TGCGCCAGCAGCACCACGGACACTGAAGCTTTCTTT CASSTTDTEAFF
- - TRBJ1-1 TRBV27 TGTGCCAGCAGTTTATCGGTACTTACGGAAGCTTTCTTT CASSLSVLTEAFF
- - TRBJ1-2 TRBV4-2 TGTGCCAGCAGCCTGGACAGCAACTATGGCTACACCTTC CASSLDSNYGYTF
- - TRBJ2-7 TRBV28 TGTGCCAGCAGTTCAAACCTCGACAGTGGACTAAGCTACGAGCAGTACTTC CASSSNLDSGLSYEQYF
- - TRBJ1-1 TRBV19 TGTGCCAGTAAGGTTTCGGCCGGGCGGGCGAACACTGAAGCTTTCTTT CASKVSAGRANTEAFF
TRBD1 - TRBJ1-6 TRBV9 TGTGCCAGCAGCGCAACAGGGGGGAATTCACCCCTCCACTTT CASSATGGNSPLHF
- - TRBJ1-4 TRBV7-8 TGTGCCAGCAGCTTAGGCGGGAGAAATGAAAAACTGTTTTTT CASSLGGRNEKLFF
TRBD1 - TRBJ2-7 TRBV10-2 TGCGCCAGCAGTGAGATCAGGGGGCATAACGAGCAGTACTTC CASSEIRGHNEQYF
- - TRBJ2-3 TRBV19 TGTGCCAGTAGAGGGGAACAGGGCGCAGATACGCAGTATTTT CASRGEQGADTQYF
- - TRBJ2-3 TRBV28 TGTGCCAGCAGGAGGGACTCAGGCACAGATACGCAGTATTTT CASRRDSGTDTQYF
- - TRBJ1-3 TRBV2 TGTGCCAGCCAGGGGAAGGAAAACACCATATATTTT CASQGKENTIYF
- few TRBJ2-2 TRBV19 TGTGCCAGTAGTACAGGACAGTGGCAGAGAGCGACCGGGGAGCTGTTTTTT CASSTGQWQRATGELFF
- - TRBJ1-1 TRBV6-5 TGTGCCAGCAGTTCCCCGACGGGGTCGGAAGCTTTCTTT CASSSPTGSEAFF
- - TRBJ1-6 TRBV5-8 TGTGCCAGCAGCTTGGATAGGAGGAGCTCCTATAATTCACCCCTCCACTTT CASSLDRRSSYNSPLHF
TRBD1 - TRBJ2-7 TRBV7-2 TGTGCCAGCAGCACCACCGGGACAGGGCCCTACGAGCAGTACTTC CASSTTGTGPYEQYF
- - TRBJ1-4 TRBV19 TGTGCCAGTACCCAGGGGACGTACTATAATGAAAAACTGTTTTTT CASTQGTYYNEKLFF
TRBD1 few TRBJ1-1 TRBV28 TGTGCCAGCAGTCCGAGACAGGGATGGGACACTGAAGCTTTCTTT CASSPRQGWDTEAFF
TRBD1 - TRBJ1-1 TRBV27 TGTGCCAGCAGTTTAAGGGGGCGGAACACTGAAGCTTTCTTT CASSLRGRNTEAFF
TRBD2 once TRBJ2-1 TRBV19 TGTGCCAGTAGTATACAAGCGGGAGCGTTTGGTGAGCAGTTCTTC CASSIQAGAFGEQFF
TRBD2 - TRBJ2-7 TRBV5-6 TGTGCCAGCAGCTACTACGTAGCGGGAGAAACCTACGAGCAGTACTTC CASSYYVAGETYEQYF
- - TRBJ2-3 TRBV10-2 TGCGCCAGCAGTGAGTATCCAAGGGGACTGAGGAGCACAGATACGCAGTATTTT CASSEYPRGLRSTDTQYF
- - TRBJ1-1 TRBV5-1 TGCGCCAGCGGCCTGACAGGACTGAACACTGAAGCTTTCTTT CASGLTGLNTEAFF
- - TRBJ2-7 TRBV21-1 TGTGCCAGCAGCACTTACTACGAGCAGTACTTC CASSTYYEQYF
- - TRBJ2-7 TRBV9 TGTGCCAGCAGCCCCGGACAGCGGTACGAGCAGTACTTC CASSPGQRYEQYF
TRBD2 - TRBJ2-1 TRBV10-3 TGTGCCATCAGTGAGTCGTTGAATCCCGACTGGACTAGCGGGCAGCCATACAATGAGCAGTTCTTC CAISESLNPDWTSGQPYNEQFF
TRBD1 - TRBJ1-1 TRBV4-1 TGCGCCAGCAGCCAAGGAGGGAGGGACAGGGCGAACACTGAAGCTTTCTTT CASSQGGRDRANTEAFF
TRBD2 few TRBJ2-1 TRBV6-2/TRBV6-3 TGTGCCAGCAGTTACTCACCTAGCGGGGGGTACTCCTACAATGAGCAGTTCTTC CASSYSPSGGYSYNEQFF
TRBD2 once TRBJ2-7 TRBV27 TGTGCCAGCAGTATTAGACTAGCGGGAGCCTACGAGCAGTACTTC CASSIRLAGAYEQYF
TRBD2 - TRBJ2-7 TRBV28 TGTGCCAGCAGCCAATTTAAGTCTCTAGCGGGGACCTCCTCCTACGAGCAGTACTTC CASSQFKSLAGTSSYEQYF
- - TRBJ2-7 TRBV27 TGTGCCAGCAGTCAAAAAGCGTCCTACGAGCAGTACTTC CASSQKASYEQYF
- - TRBJ1-1 TRBV7-9 TGTGCCAGCAGCTTAGCCGGGACAGAAGCTTTCTTT CASSLAGTEAFF
- - TRBJ1-5 TRBV30 TGTGCCTGGAGTGTGGGGCAGGGAGGGGGTTGGGCCCAGCATTTT CAWSVGQGGGWAQHF
TRBD1 - TRBJ2-7 TRBV29-1 TGCAGCGTTATCGACAGGGCCTACGAGCAGTACTTC CSVIDRAYEQYF
- few TRBJ2-7 TRBV14 TGTGCCAGCAGCCAAAGCATACAGGGTGAGCAGTACTTC CASSQSIQGEQYF
TRBD1 - TRBJ2-1 TRBV28 TGTGCCAGCAGTCTCCCCGGGACAGGGGAGAATGAGCAGTTCTTC CASSLPGTGENEQFF
- - TRBJ2-5 TRBV24-1 TGTGCCACCAGTGATTCTGAAACAGGCGAGACCCAGTACTTC CATSDSETGETQYF
- - TRBJ2-3 TRBV5-1 TGCGCCAGCAGTTACAGGGATTCAACAGATACGCAGTATTTT CASSYRDSTDTQYF
TRBD1 - TRBJ1-1 TRBV5-4 TGTGCCAGCAGTTGGGACAGGGGGCTGCCTGGGGCTTTCTTT CASSWDRGLPGAFF
TRBD1 - TRBJ1-3 TRBV5-1 TGCGCCAGCAGCCCCCGGGACAGGGCTGGAAACACCATATATTTT CASSPRDRAGNTIYF
- - TRBJ2-7 TRBV2 TGTGCCAGCAGTGAAGGGCGAGGTACCTACGAGCAGTACTTC CASSEGRGTYEQYF
TRBD2 - TRBJ2-1 TRBV7-9 TGTGCCAGCAGCTTAGTACTAGCGGGGGTCAATGAGCAGTTCTTC CASSLVLAGVNEQFF